The 13 T cell receptor beta chains presented below share a single source sample, sequenced in a study of blood T cell repertoires in COVID-19. The repertoire was sequenced with immunoSEQ multiplex PCR; TCRdb's copy has only in-frame clones and lacks some. The sample has about 140,000 clones; 88% are singletons. The sample consisted of peripheral blood. Receptors originate from a man between 65 and 85 years old with acute or convalescent COVID-19.

The chain employs TRBV7-9 and TRBJ1-3; 9 bases line up with TRBD1. Germline values: CDR1 SEHNR, CDR2 FQNEAQ (reference sequence). The trim removed 6 bases at V and 0 bases at J, leaving 9 bases unmatched. The CDR3 loop spans 17 amino acids. The CDR3 coding sequence is TGTGCCAGCAGTTTTTGGGGACAGGGACCCTCTGGAAACACCATATATTTT. Amino acids: CASSFWGQGPSGNTIYF. The whole variable domain, filled in from reference TRBV7-9 and TRBJ1-3, reads DTGVSQNPRHKITKRGQNVTFRCDPISEHNRLYWYRQTLGQGPEFLTYFQNEAQLEKSRLLSDRFSAERPKGSFSTLEIQRTEQGDSAMYLCASSFWGQGPSGNTIYFGEGSWLTVV.

This sequence joins TRBV9 and TRBJ2-2; possibly TRBD2 for D (5 bases). The V gene's germline CDR1 is SGDLS and CDR2 YYNGEE. V lost 0 bases, J lost 2 bases, and 11 bases lay in between. This CDR3 spans 16 amino acids. In nucleotides, the CDR3 is TGTGCCAGCAGCGTAGATCGAGGGAGTAACACCGGGGAGCTGTTTTTT. The encoded protein is CASSVDRGSNTGELFF. The complete variable domain, with remaining parts taken from reference TRBV9 and TRBJ2-2, reads DSGVTQTPKHLITATGQRVTLRCSPRSGDLSVYWYQQSLDQGLQFLIQYYNGEERAKGNILERFSAQQFPDLHSELNLSSLELGDSALYFCASSVDRGSNTGELFFGEGSRLTVL.

The chain joins TRBV10-1 to TRBJ1-4; 10 nucleotides align to TRBD1. Germline trimming cut 5 bases from V and 8 bases from J; bases unmatched to any gene: 8. CDR3 length equals 15 residues. Germline lookup yields CDR1 WNHNN and CDR2 SYGVQD (reference sequence). The CDR3 DNA is TGCGCCAGCAGTCCAGCCGGGACAGGGGACGAAAAACTGTTTTTT. Amino acids: CASSPAGTGDEKLFF.

This chain joins TRBV11-2 and TRBJ2-1; 9 bases agree with TRBD1. Looked up from germline, CDR1 is SGHAT and CDR2 is FQNNGV. The ends lost 5 bases at V and 5 bases at J; junction bases unmatched: 1. This CDR3 contains 13 residues. This CDR3 is CASSRDRDNEQFF. The DNA of the CDR3 is TGTGCCAGCAGCCGGGACAGGGACAATGAGCAGTTCTTC.

CDR3 nucleotides: TGTGCCAGCAGTTGGCTAGCGGGGGGGTCTGACAATGAGCAGTTCTTC. The encoded protein is CASSWLAGGSDNEQFF. The chain recombines TRBV6-5 with TRBJ2-1; 12 bases line up with TRBD2. The CDR3 totals 16 residues. The ends lost 4 bases at V and 5 bases at J; junction bases unmatched: 6. The germline V gene encodes CDR1 MNHEY and CDR2 SVGAGI.

The rearrangement links TRBV6-5 to TRBJ2-7; no reliable D call. Germline V lookup: CDR1 MNHEY, CDR2 SVGAGI. The CDR3 length is 11 residues. CDR3 protein: CAARRADEQYF. The CDR3 nucleotides are TGTGCTGCCCGTCGCGCGGACGAGCAGTACTTC.

The sample holds one count of this clone. V is TRBV20-1 and J is TRBJ1-2; D remains ambiguous. Germline assignment: CDR1 DFQATT and CDR2 SNEGSKA (reference sequence). V dropped 6 bases and J dropped 6 bases, with 17 bases sitting between them. This CDR3 has 13 residues. The CDR3 DNA sequence: TGCAGTGCCAGTTCCCTGAGAAGTAATGGCTACACCTTC. Residues: CSASSLRSNGYTF.

About this clone itself: Other DNA sequences in the same sample also yield this CDR3. The V and J genes are TRBV2 and TRBJ2-2, with TRBD1 as a possible D gene (6 bases). In germline, CDR1 is SNHLY, CDR2 FYNNEI. With 2 bases removed from V and 11 bases from J, the gap between germline ends came to 15 bases. The CDR3 has 14 amino acids. CDR3 in DNA: TGTGCCAGCAGTGAAAGGATGGGGGCGGGCGAGCTGTTTTTT. The encoded protein is CASSERMGAGELFF. The complete variable domain, with remaining parts taken from reference TRBV2 and TRBJ2-2, reads EPEVTQTPSHQVTQMGQEVILRCVPISNHLYFYWYRQILGQKVEFLVSFYNNEISEKSEIFDDQFSVERPDGSNFTLKIRSTKLEDSAMYFCASSERMGAGELFFGEGSRLTVL.

The V call is TRBV19, the J call TRBJ2-1, with a tentative D call TRBD1 (6 bases). Germline V CDR1 and CDR2: LNHDA, SQIVND (reference sequence). Trimming left V 5 bases short and J 1 base short, with 9 bases between. This CDR3 region has 14 residues. In DNA form, the CDR3 reads TGTGCCAGTAGTCCCAGGGGTTCCTACAATGAGCAGTTCTTC. Its protein product is CASSPRGSYNEQFF.

V gene TRBV7-2 combines with J gene TRBJ2-1; 8 bases align to TRBD2. V dropped 6 bases and J dropped 0; count of bases not matched to a gene: 7. The CDR3 is 16 amino acids. From germline, CDR1 is SGHTA and CDR2 FQGNSA. The CDR3 bases are TGTGCCAGCAGTTCTACCGGGACTAGCTCCTACAATGAGCAGTTCTTC. It encodes CASSSTGTSSYNEQFF.

This chain uses TRBV14 with TRBJ1-6; D not certain. This CDR3 has 15 amino acids. Trimming took 0 bases from V and 11 from J, leaving 14 bases between them. CDR1 is SGHDN and CDR2 is FVKESK in the germline V gene. The CDR3 region is CASSQDWAGYTPLHF. CDR3 in DNA: TGTGCCAGCAGCCAAGATTGGGCAGGTTATACACCCCTCCACTTT. The whole variable domain, remainder taken from reference TRBV14 and TRBJ1-6, is EAGVTQFPSHSVIEKGQTVTLRCDPISGHDNLYWYRRVMGKEIKFLLHFVKESKQDESGMPNNRFLAERTGGTYSTLKVQPAELEDSGVYFCASSQDWAGYTPLHFGNGTRLTVT.

The chain joins TRBV5-1 to TRBJ2-3; TRBD2 matches 8 bases. The CDR3 contains 14 residues. Germline lookup yields CDR1 SGHRS and CDR2 YFSETQ. Unmatched junction bases numbered 12, after V lost 4 bases and J lost 11 bases. The CDR3 coding sequence is TGCGCCAGCAGCCTTAGCGGGGTCGAGATATTGCAGTATTTT. Residues: CASSLSGVEILQYF.

This sequence joins TRBV11-2 and TRBJ1-4, with 7 bases lining up with TRBD1. J gave up 0 bases and V 5 bases, and 6 bases lay outside the gene matches. CDR3 length: 16 amino acids. The germline V gene has CDR1 SGHAT and CDR2 FQNNGV. The CDR3 DNA follows: TGTGCCAGCAGCCCGGTGACAGGGACAACTAATGAAAAACTGTTTTTT. Translation: CASSPVTGTTNEKLFF.